The 5 T cell receptor beta chains below come from one sample, sequenced in a study of T cell responses to AZD1222 COVID-19 vaccine. Generated by immunoSEQ multiplex PCR, the TCRdb table keeps only in-frame clones and is missing some. This sample carries about 140,000 clones, around 90% of them seen once, and the ten largest clones take about 5.9%. The sample was peripheral blood, taken on day 0 of AZD1222 vaccination. These receptors were obtained from an adult in good health.

The chain couples TRBV14 to TRBJ2-7, with 12 bases matching TRBD2. The CDR3 spans 19 residues. Germline assignment: CDR1 SGHDN and CDR2 FVKESK. J was trimmed by 5 bases and V by 5 bases; bases with no gene match: 19. Here the CDR3 reads CASSRSVGLAGRPGDEQYF. The CDR3 DNA reads as TGTGCCAGCAGCAGAAGCGTGGGACTAGCGGGCCGCCCGGGGGACGAGCAGTACTTC.

This clone was seen more than once but under ten times. The V call is TRBV12-3 or TRBV12-4, the J call TRBJ2-2; weak D call: TRBD2 (6 bases). V was cut by 3 bases and J by 7 bases, with 9 bases left in between. This CDR3 has 13 residues. CDR3: CASSLRGGGELFF. CDR3 coding DNA: TGTGCCAGCAGTTTGCGGGGCGGCGGGGAGCTGTTTTTT.

The rearrangement joins TRBV2 to TRBJ2-7, with 10 nucleotides matching TRBD1. CDR1 is SNHLY, CDR2 FYNNEI, per germline. Trimming removed 6 bases from V and 3 bases from J; junction bases left unmatched: 5. CDR3 length equals 14 residues. DNA of the CDR3: TGTGCCAGCAGGACCGGGACAGGGGTCTACGAGCAGTACTTC. It yields the protein CASRTGTGVYEQYF.

J is TRBJ1-1 and V is TRBV30; D unresolved. CDR1 and CDR2 from the germline V gene are GTSNPN and SVGIG (reference sequence). This CDR3 has 15 amino acids. Trimming took off 3 bases at V and 1 base at J, with 15 bases between the two ends. This chain's CDR3 is CAWRKALAGNTEAFF. CDR3 bases: TGTGCCTGGAGGAAGGCTTTGGCCGGGAACACTGAAGCTTTCTTT.

This chain uses TRBV7-3 with TRBJ2-1; D gene ambiguous. Trimming left V 0 bases short and J 7 bases short, with 16 bases between. CDR1 and CDR2 from the germline V gene are SGHTA and FQGTGA. The CDR3 spans 16 residues. The CDR3: CASSLTGIYPNNEQFF. The CDR3 DNA is TGTGCCAGCAGCTTAACTGGAATTTACCCCAATAATGAGCAGTTCTTC.